The TCR beta chain under discussion was sequenced for a study of radiotherapy plus CTLA-4 blockade in lung cancer. Study-level background: Objective responses were documented in about 18% of patients, with disease control in roughly 30%.

This clone showed up just a few times. Its antigen is currently unknown. Whole-study findings and limits: Tumor-origin TCR clones grew in blood after radiotherapy plus ipilimumab.

Focal radiation plus CTLA-4 blockade with ipilimumab was given to patients with chemo-refractory metastatic non-small-cell lung cancer. Sequencing was performed with immunoSEQ multiplex PCR; in TCRdb, only in-frame clones are kept and a portion is missing. The data show approximately 30,000 clones, around four fifths seen once. CDR1 and CDR2 (germline): SGHRS, YFSETQ. This CDR3 is built from 14 residues. The J segment lost 2 bases and the V segment lost 4 bases, leaving 4 bases of the junction unmatched. The sequence came from a human donor with non-small cell lung cancer that progressed on radiotherapy plus ipilimumab. The specimen was peripheral blood, collected from a patient treated with radiotherapy plus ipilimumab. This chain links TRBV5-1 with TRBJ1-1; TRBD1 matches at 8 bases. CDR3 in amino acids: CASSTDRANTEAFF. The CDR3 DNA sequence: TGCGCCAGCAGCACGGACAGGGCAAACACTGAAGCTTTCTTT.